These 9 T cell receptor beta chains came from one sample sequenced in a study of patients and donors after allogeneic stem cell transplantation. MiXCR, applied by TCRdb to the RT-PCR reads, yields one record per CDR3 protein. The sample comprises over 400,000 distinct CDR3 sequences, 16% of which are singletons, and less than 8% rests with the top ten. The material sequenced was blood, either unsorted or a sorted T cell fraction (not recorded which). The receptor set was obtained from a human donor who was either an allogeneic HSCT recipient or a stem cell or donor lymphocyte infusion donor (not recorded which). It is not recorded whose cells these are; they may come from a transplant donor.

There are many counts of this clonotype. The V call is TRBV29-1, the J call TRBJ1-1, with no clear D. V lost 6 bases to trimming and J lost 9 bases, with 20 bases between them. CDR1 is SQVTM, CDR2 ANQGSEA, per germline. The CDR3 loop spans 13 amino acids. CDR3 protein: CSVPATGSLKAFF. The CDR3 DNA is TGCAGCGTGCCCGCTACCGGGTCCCTTAAAGCTTTCTTT.

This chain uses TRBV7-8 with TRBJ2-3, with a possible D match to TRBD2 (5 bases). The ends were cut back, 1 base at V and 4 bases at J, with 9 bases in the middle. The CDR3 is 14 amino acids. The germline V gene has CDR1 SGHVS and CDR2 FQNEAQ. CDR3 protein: CASSLVERADTQYF. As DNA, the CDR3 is TGTGCCAGCAGCTTAGTGGAGAGGGCAGATACGCAGTATTTT.

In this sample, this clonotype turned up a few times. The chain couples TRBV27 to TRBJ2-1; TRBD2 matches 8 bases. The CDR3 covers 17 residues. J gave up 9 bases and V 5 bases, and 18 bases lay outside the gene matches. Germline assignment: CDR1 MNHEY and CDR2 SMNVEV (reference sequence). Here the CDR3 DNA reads TGTGCCAGCAGTCCTACCATCCGGGCTAGCGGGCTTAGTGAGCAGTTCTTC. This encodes CASSPTIRASGLSEQFF.

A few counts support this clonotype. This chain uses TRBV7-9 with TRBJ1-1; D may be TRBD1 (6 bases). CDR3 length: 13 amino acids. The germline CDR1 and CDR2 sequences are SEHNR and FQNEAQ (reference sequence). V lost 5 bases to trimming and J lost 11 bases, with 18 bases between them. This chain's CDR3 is CASSPIGGRWAFF. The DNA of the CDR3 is TGTGCCAGCAGCCCCATAGGGGGGCGCTGGGCTTTCTTT.

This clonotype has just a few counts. DNA for the CDR3: TGTGCCAGCAGTCCCGGTTGGGTACGGGTCCAAAAAAGGAGCTCCTACGAGCAGTACTTC. Translation gives CASSPGWVRVQKRSSYEQYF. The chain employs TRBV7-8 and TRBJ2-7; D remains unclear. Deletions cut 6 bases from V and 0 bases from J, with 30 bases between. CDR1 is SGHVS, CDR2 FQNEAQ, per germline. This CDR3 comprises 20 residues. The full variable domain, rest sourced from reference TRBV7-8 and TRBJ2-7, is GAGVSQSPRYKVAKRGQDVALRCDPISGHVSLFWYQQALGQGPEFLTYFQNEAQLDKSGLPSDRFFAERPEGSVSTLKIQRTQQEDSAVYLCASSPGWVRVQKRSSYEQYFGPGTRLTVT.

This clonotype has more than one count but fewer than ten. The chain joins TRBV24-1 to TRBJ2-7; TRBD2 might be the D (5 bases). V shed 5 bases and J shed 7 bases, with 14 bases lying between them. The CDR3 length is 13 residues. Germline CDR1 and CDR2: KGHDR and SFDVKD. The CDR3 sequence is CATSARSPGEQYF. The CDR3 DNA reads TGTGCCACCAGTGCGAGAAGCCCGGGGGAGCAGTACTTC.

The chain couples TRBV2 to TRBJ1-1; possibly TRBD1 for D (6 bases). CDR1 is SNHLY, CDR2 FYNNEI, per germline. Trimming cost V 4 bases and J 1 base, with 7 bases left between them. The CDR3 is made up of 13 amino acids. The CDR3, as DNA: TGTGCCAGCAGTGGACAGGAGAACACTGAAGCTTTCTTT. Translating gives CASSGQENTEAFF.

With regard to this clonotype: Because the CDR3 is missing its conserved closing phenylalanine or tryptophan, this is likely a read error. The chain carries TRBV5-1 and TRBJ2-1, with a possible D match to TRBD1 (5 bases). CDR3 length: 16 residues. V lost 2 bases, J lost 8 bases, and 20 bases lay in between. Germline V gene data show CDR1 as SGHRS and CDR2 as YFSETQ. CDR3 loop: CASSFLVRGIGDEQFL. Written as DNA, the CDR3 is TGCGCCAGCAGCTTCTTAGTTAGGGGCATCGGCGATGAGCAGTTCCTC.

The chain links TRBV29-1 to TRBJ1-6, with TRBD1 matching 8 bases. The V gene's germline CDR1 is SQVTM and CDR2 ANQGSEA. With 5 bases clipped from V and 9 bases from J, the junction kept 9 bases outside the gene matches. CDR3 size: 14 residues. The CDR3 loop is CSVSPGQDGSPLHF. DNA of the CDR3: TGCAGCGTTTCGCCGGGACAGGACGGTTCACCCCTCCACTTT.